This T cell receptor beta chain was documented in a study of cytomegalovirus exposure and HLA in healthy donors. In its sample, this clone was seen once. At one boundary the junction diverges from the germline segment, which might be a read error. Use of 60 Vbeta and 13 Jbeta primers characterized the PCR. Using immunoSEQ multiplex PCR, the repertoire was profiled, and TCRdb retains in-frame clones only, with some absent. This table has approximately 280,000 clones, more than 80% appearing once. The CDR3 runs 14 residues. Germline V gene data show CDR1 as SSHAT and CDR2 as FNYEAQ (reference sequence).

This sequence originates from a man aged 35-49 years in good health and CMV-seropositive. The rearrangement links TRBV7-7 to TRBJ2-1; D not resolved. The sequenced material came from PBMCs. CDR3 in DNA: TGTGCTAGCAGCTTGCAGTTAGGCGGCAATGAGCAGTTCTTC. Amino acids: CASSLQLGGNEQFF.